Sequencing of this T cell receptor beta chain was carried out in a study of cytomegalovirus exposure and HLA in healthy donors. Study conclusions and caveats: CMV serostatus stood as the only immune exposure information on hand.

This CDR3 spans 14 amino acids. In germline, CDR1 is MNHNY, CDR2 SVGAGI (reference sequence). J gave up 4 bases and V 2 bases, and 3 bases lay outside the gene matches. Vbeta (60) and Jbeta (13) primers were used in the PCR. TCRdb keeps only in-frame clones here, not all; method: immunoSEQ multiplex PCR. The data contain 95,000 to 110,000 clones, 82% of them singletons. Comment on this clone: Its antigen remains unidentified.

The clonotype comes from a man aged 25 to 40 in good health and CMV-seropositive. J is TRBJ2-7 and V is TRBV6-6, with TRBD1 matching 9 bases. The sample comprised PBMCs. This CDR3 is CASSYDRGIYEQYF. CDR3 bases: TGTGCCAGCAGTTACGACAGGGGGATTTACGAGCAGTACTTC.